These 30 T cell receptor beta chains came from one sample sequenced in a study of cytomegalovirus exposure and HLA in healthy donors. Repertoires were generated with immunoSEQ multiplex PCR, while TCRdb's copy carries only in-frame clones and drops some. The data contain about 130,000 clones, 89% of them singletons. The specimen was PBMCs. The origin of the receptors is a young woman in good health and CMV-seronegative.

This sequence joins TRBV6-1 and TRBJ2-7; the D gene is possibly TRBD2 (6 bases). The CDR3 is 14 amino acids. The germline gives CDR1 MNHNS, CDR2 SASEGT. V was cut by 3 bases and J by 7 bases, with 16 bases left in between. This CDR3 is CASSDRRAGGEQYV. The CDR3 DNA sequence: TGTGCCAGCAGTGATCGCAGGGCAGGAGGGGAGCAGTACGTC.

The chain employs TRBV19 and TRBJ2-2; D is unclear. The CDR3 is 13 amino acids. V gave up 3 bases and J gave up 5 bases, with 7 bases separating them. Germline V CDR1 and CDR2: LNHDA, SQIVND (reference sequence). Here the CDR3 reads CASSILTTGELFF. CDR3 DNA sequence: TGTGCCAGTAGTATTTTGACTACCGGGGAGCTGTTTTTT.

V usage is TRBV30 and J usage is TRBJ2-4; 9 bases are shared with TRBD1. The V gene end was trimmed by 3 bases and the J gene end by 11 bases; junction bases not matched to a gene: 5. CDR1 GTSNPN and CDR2 SVGIG come from the germline V gene (reference sequence). The CDR3 length is 12 residues. CDR3 loop: CAWSPDRGVQYF. The CDR3 DNA sequence: TGTGCCTGGAGCCCGGACAGGGGAGTTCAGTACTTC.

This chain links TRBV5-4 with TRBJ1-2; D is possibly TRBD1 (6 bases). Trimming removed 3 bases at V and 4 bases at J, with 19 bases between. The CDR3 totals 16 residues. Germline CDR1 is SGHNT and CDR2 is YYREEE (reference sequence). The DNA of the CDR3 is TGTGCCAGCAGCTCCGGCGGGGGGGCGGGCCTCTATGGCTACACCTTC. It translates to CASSSGGGAGLYGYTF.

This chain joins TRBV7-2 and TRBJ2-7; 9 bases fit TRBD1. Trimming took 5 bases from V and 1 from J; bases not matched to a gene: 6. CDR3 length equals 15 residues. Looked up from germline, CDR1 is SGHTA and CDR2 is FQGNSA. In nucleotides, the CDR3 is TGTGCCAGCAGCCAGGGACAGGGTGTATCCTACGAGCAGTACTTC. This sequence encodes CASSQGQGVSYEQYF. The entire variable domain, with the rest obtained from reference TRBV7-2 and TRBJ2-7, is as follows: GAGVSQSPSNKVTEKGKDVELRCDPISGHTALYWYRQSLGQGLEFLIYFQGNSAPDKSGLPSDRFSAERTGGSVSTLTIQRTQQEDSAVYLCASSQGQGVSYEQYFGPGTRLTVT.

The chain couples TRBV6-5 to TRBJ1-4; TRBD1 matches 9 bases. In germline, CDR1 is MNHEY, CDR2 SVGAGI. The CDR3 runs 14 residues. J gave up 7 bases and V 6 bases, and 6 bases lay outside the gene matches. DNA for the CDR3: TGTGCCAGCAGAACAGGGGGCGCGGGTGAAAAACTGTTTTTT. The encoded protein is CASRTGGAGEKLFF.

The chain has TRBV11-3 and TRBJ2-7; maybe TRBD1 (7 bases). The CDR3 length is 15 residues. The germline V gene encodes CDR1 SGHNT and CDR2 YENEEA. Trimming shortened V by 1 base and J by 3 bases, and 13 bases separated the two germline ends. DNA of the CDR3: TGTGCCAGCAGCTTAGCGGCAGGGGGGAACTACGAGCAGTACTTC. Residues: CASSLAAGGNYEQYF.

V gene TRBV30 combines with J gene TRBJ2-5; D possibly corresponds to TRBD2 (6 bases). Trimming removed 3 bases from V and 5 bases from J, with 16 bases in between. The CDR3 totals 14 residues. The germline V gene has CDR1 GTSNPN and CDR2 SVGIG (reference sequence). CDR3: CAWRSAGRFETQYF. The DNA for the CDR3 is TGTGCCTGGAGATCGGCAGGGAGGTTTGAGACCCAGTACTTC.

The table lists this clone with a few counts. The rearrangement links TRBV5-1 to TRBJ1-1; 8 nucleotides match TRBD1. Trimming removed 7 bases from V and 3 bases from J; junction bases left unmatched: 11. This CDR3 comprises 15 residues. Germline lookup yields CDR1 SGHRS and CDR2 YFSETQ. The CDR3 nucleotides read TGCGCCAGCTGGAGAGTGACAGGGGATGACACTGAAGCTTTCTTT. This encodes CASWRVTGDDTEAFF.

The chain links TRBV30 to TRBJ2-3; 16 bases agree with TRBD2. Germline V lookup: CDR1 GTSNPN, CDR2 SVGIG (reference sequence). The V gene end was trimmed by 3 bases and the J gene end by 14 bases; junction bases not matched to a gene: 8. The CDR3 has 14 amino acids. This chain's CDR3 is CAWREGLAGGPRYF. The CDR3 region has the DNA TGTGCCTGGAGGGAGGGACTAGCGGGGGGGCCCCGGTATTTT. Filled out from reference TRBV30 and TRBJ2-3, the complete variable domain reads SQTIHQWPATLVQPVGSPLSLECTVEGTSNPNLYWYRQAAGRGLQLLFYSVGIGQISSEVPQNLSASRPQDRQFILSSKKLLLSDSGFYLCAWREGLAGGPRYFGPGTRLTVL.

Points on this clone: The same CDR3 also results from other DNA sequences found in this sample. The chain has TRBV2 and TRBJ2-5; D unclear. The CDR3 runs to 11 residues. Trimming cost V 3 bases and J 4 bases, with 3 bases left between them. Germline values: CDR1 SNHLY, CDR2 FYNNEI. In DNA, the CDR3 is TGTGCCAGCAGTGATCGAGAGACCCAGTACTTC. Translated, it gives CASSDRETQYF.

The V gene is TRBV5-4, the J gene TRBJ2-7, with D uncertain. Germline V gene sequence: CDR1 SGHNT, CDR2 YYREEE (reference sequence). The CDR3 length is 14 residues. The V end lost 4 bases, the J end lost 1 base, and 12 bases lay between the germline ends. The CDR3 DNA reads as TGTGCCAGCAGCCCCGACGGCGGATCCTACGAGCAGTACTTC. This codes for CASSPDGGSYEQYF.

J is TRBJ2-2 and V is TRBV9; no reliable D call. The length of the CDR3 is 14 residues. V lost 3 bases and J 5 bases, leaving 11 bases between the germline ends. The V gene's germline CDR1 is SGDLS and CDR2 YYNGEE. The CDR3 loop reads CASSAHTRTGELFF. The CDR3 DNA is TGTGCCAGCAGCGCCCATACTCGAACCGGGGAGCTGTTTTTT. Together with reference TRBV9 and TRBJ2-2, the CDR3 gives the full variable domain: DSGVTQTPKHLITATGQRVTLRCSPRSGDLSVYWYQQSLDQGLQFLIQYYNGEERAKGNILERFSAQQFPDLHSELNLSSLELGDSALYFCASSAHTRTGELFFGEGSRLTVL.

The chain combines TRBV19 with TRBJ1-5; a weak D match, TRBD1 (5 bases). Per germline, CDR1 LNHDA and CDR2 SQIVND (reference sequence). V shed 1 base and J shed 7 bases, with 11 bases lying between them. The CDR3 consists of 14 residues. CDR3 sequence: CASSIAAGGQPQHF. The CDR3 nucleotides read TGTGCCAGTAGTATAGCCGCCGGGGGACAGCCCCAGCATTTT.

This rearrangement joins TRBV15 to TRBJ1-2; 9 positions match TRBD1. Trimming took 6 bases from V and 1 from J; bases not matched to a gene: 6. The CDR3 contains 15 residues. The germline V gene has CDR1 LNHNV and CDR2 YYDKDF (reference sequence). CDR3 residues: CATRDPGQGNYGYTF. In nucleotides, the CDR3 is TGTGCCACCAGGGATCCGGGACAGGGTAACTATGGCTACACCTTC.

This chain uses TRBV10-2 with TRBJ1-2; a possible D gene is TRBD1 (5 bases). V gave up 2 bases and J gave up 3 bases, with 10 bases separating them. CDR1 is WSHSY and CDR2 is SAAADI in the germline V gene. This CDR3 comprises 14 residues. CDR3 region: CASSEKGGDYGYTF. For the CDR3, the DNA is TGCGCCAGCAGTGAGAAGGGAGGGGACTATGGCTACACCTTC.

The rearrangement links TRBV18 to TRBJ2-1, with TRBD1 matching over 9 bases. After removal of 2 bases from V and 7 bases from J, the junction contained 24 bases not matched to a gene. Germline V gene lookup returns CDR1 KGHSH and CDR2 LQKENI. This CDR3 comprises 21 residues. DNA of the CDR3: TGTGCCAGCTCACCAACGATCACCGGGACAGGGAGTTTAGTTGGGAATAATGAGCAGTTCTTC. Translated: CASSPTITGTGSLVGNNEQFF.

The rearrangement joins TRBV15 to TRBJ2-3; D is undetermined. Trimming cost V 1 base and J 4 bases, with 12 bases left between them. Looked up from germline, CDR1 is LNHNV and CDR2 is YYDKDF (reference sequence). This CDR3 is built from 15 residues. The CDR3 protein is CATSRGSVIADTQYF. The CDR3 coding sequence is TGTGCCACCAGCAGAGGGAGCGTAATCGCAGATACGCAGTATTTT.

The rearrangement joins TRBV5-6 to TRBJ1-5; TRBD1 agrees at 9 bases. J was trimmed by 8 bases and V by 3 bases; bases with no gene match: 18. This CDR3 has 18 amino acids. Per the germline V gene, CDR1 is SGHDT and CDR2 is YYEEEE. The CDR3 here is CASSSRMETGGFTEPQHF. The CDR3 DNA reads TGTGCCAGCAGCTCCAGAATGGAAACAGGGGGCTTTACTGAGCCCCAGCATTTT.

The chain carries TRBV6-5 and TRBJ1-3, with 7 bases identical to TRBD1. CDR3 length equals 15 residues. V trimming: 5 bases; J trimming: 2 bases; junction bases outside the gene matches: 6. Germline CDR1 MNHEY, CDR2 SVGAGI. The CDR3 spells CASSVSGGPGNTIYF. CDR3 bases: TGTGCCAGCAGTGTCTCAGGGGGGCCTGGAAACACCATATATTTT.

The chain carries TRBV5-1 and TRBJ2-5; 10 positions agree with TRBD1. With 3 bases clipped from V and 5 bases from J, the junction kept 10 bases outside the gene matches. CDR1 and CDR2 from the germline V gene are SGHRS and YFSETQ. The CDR3 consists of 16 residues. The CDR3 loop reads CASSYGQGVMGETQYF. For the CDR3, the DNA is TGCGCCAGCAGCTACGGACAGGGGGTGATGGGGGAGACCCAGTACTTC.

V is TRBV28 and J is TRBJ1-4; 9 bases agree with TRBD1. The length of the CDR3 is 17 residues. CDR1 MDHEN and CDR2 SYDVKM come from the germline V gene. V lost 6 bases to trimming and J lost 3 bases; unmatched junction nucleotides: 11. Written as DNA, the CDR3 is TGTGCCAGCAGCCCATGGGGACAGGGAAGGGCTAATGAAAAACTGTTTTTT. Translating gives CASSPWGQGRANEKLFF.

J is TRBJ1-5 and V is TRBV7-2; 7 bases match TRBD1. J was trimmed by 6 bases and V by 4 bases; bases with no gene match: 6. CDR1 and CDR2 (germline): SGHTA, FQGNSA. The CDR3 length is 14 residues. The CDR3 region is CASSSGQEIQPQHF. DNA for the CDR3: TGTGCCAGCAGCTCCGGACAGGAAATTCAGCCCCAGCATTTT.

V is TRBV28 and J is TRBJ1-3; no reliable D call. Trimming cost V 3 bases and J 0 bases, with 9 bases left between them. Germline CDR1 and CDR2: MDHEN and SYDVKM. This CDR3 is 15 amino acids long. The CDR3 coding sequence is TGTGCCAGCAGTTTGTGGAGTCACTCTGGAAACACCATATATTTT. Translating gives CASSLWSHSGNTIYF. Together with reference TRBV28 and TRBJ1-3, the CDR3 gives the full variable domain: DVKVTQSSRYLVKRTGEKVFLECVQDMDHENMFWYRQDPGLGLRLIYFSYDVKMKEKGDIPEGYSVSREKKERFSLILESASTNQTSMYLCASSLWSHSGNTIYFGEGSWLTVV.

V is TRBV5-8 and J is TRBJ2-3, with a weak D call TRBD2 (6 bases). Germline V gene lookup returns CDR1 SGHTS and CDR2 YDEGEE. The CDR3 is 16 residues long. Deletions cut 2 bases from V and 1 base from J, with 14 bases between. CDR3 in DNA: TGTGCCAGCAGCTTTCAGGAGGGAAAGGGCACAGATACGCAGTATTTT. Translating it yields CASSFQEGKGTDTQYF.

This clone was observed a single time. J is TRBJ2-1 and V is TRBV9; TRBD2 matches at 12 bases. Looked up from germline, CDR1 is SGDLS and CDR2 is YYNGEE. The CDR3 is made up of 17 amino acids. Trimming removed 4 bases from V and 5 bases from J; junction bases left unmatched: 10. The CDR3 DNA reads as TGTGCCAGCAGCTCCGGACTAGCGGGACTAGCCGACAATGAGCAGTTCTTC. Its protein is CASSSGLAGLADNEQFF.

J is TRBJ1-1 and V is TRBV5-1; 7 bases are a match to TRBD1. CDR1 and CDR2 (germline): SGHRS, YFSETQ. J lost 6 bases, V lost 1 base, and 9 bases had no gene match. The CDR3 covers 15 residues. CDR3 amino acids: CASSLSAGGEAEAFF. The CDR3 coding sequence is TGCGCCAGCAGCTTGTCAGCAGGGGGAGAGGCTGAAGCTTTCTTT.

The chain carries TRBV6-1 and TRBJ1-1; the D gene is possibly TRBD1 (5 bases). V was shortened by 3 bases and J by 0 bases, with 11 bases between the two germline ends. The CDR3 totals 15 residues. The V gene's germline CDR1 is MNHNS and CDR2 SASEGT. The CDR3 is CASSDGGAMNTEAFF. The CDR3 DNA reads TGTGCCAGCAGTGATGGAGGGGCCATGAACACTGAAGCTTTCTTT.

This chain connects TRBV11-3 to TRBJ2-1, with TRBD2 identical over 7 bases. With V trimmed by 5 bases and J by 0 bases, 13 bases remained unmatched. The CDR3 is 18 amino acids. Germline CDR1 is SGHNT and CDR2 is YENEEA. The CDR3 reads CASSPVEKRGPSYNEQFF. As DNA, the CDR3 is TGTGCCAGCAGCCCCGTCGAGAAGCGGGGTCCCTCCTACAATGAGCAGTTCTTC.

This clone appeared once. The chain employs TRBV5-1 and TRBJ1-2; D is unresolved. V was shortened by 1 base and J by 6 bases, with 13 bases between the two germline ends. The CDR3 runs 14 residues. Germline V gives CDR1 SGHRS, CDR2 YFSETQ. This chain's CDR3 is CASSLHPGVDGYTF. In DNA form, the CDR3 reads TGCGCCAGCAGCTTGCATCCCGGTGTCGATGGCTACACCTTC.